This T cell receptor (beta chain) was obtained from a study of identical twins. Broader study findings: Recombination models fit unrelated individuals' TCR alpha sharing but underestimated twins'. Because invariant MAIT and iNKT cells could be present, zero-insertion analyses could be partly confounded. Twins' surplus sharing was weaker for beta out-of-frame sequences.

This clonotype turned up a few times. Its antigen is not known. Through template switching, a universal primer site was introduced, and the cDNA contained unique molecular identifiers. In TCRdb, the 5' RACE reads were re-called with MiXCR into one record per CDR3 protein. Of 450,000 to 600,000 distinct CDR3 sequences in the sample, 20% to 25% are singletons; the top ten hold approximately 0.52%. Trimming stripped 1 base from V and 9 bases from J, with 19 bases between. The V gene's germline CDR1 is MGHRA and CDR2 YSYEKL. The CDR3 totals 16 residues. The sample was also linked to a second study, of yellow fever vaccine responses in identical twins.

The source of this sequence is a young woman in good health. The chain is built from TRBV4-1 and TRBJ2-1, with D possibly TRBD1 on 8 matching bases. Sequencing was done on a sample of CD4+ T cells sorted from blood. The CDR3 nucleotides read TGCGCCAGCAGCCAAGGGACAGGGACTACGATGGGTGAGCAGTTCTTC. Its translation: CASSQGTGTTMGEQFF.